The 29 T cell receptor beta chains in this list originate from one sample, sequenced in a study of shared clonotypes between healthy human individuals. Sequencing used immunoSEQ multiplex PCR; TCRdb keeps in-frame clones, though not all of them. This table has around 1,000,000 clones, approximately 77% appearing once. The specimen sequenced was memory CD4+ T cells from PBMCs. Subset described: CD45RA-negative fraction. Receptors originate from a young man in good health. Some clones in this sample may be carry-over from other donors' samples.

The chain recombines TRBV30 with TRBJ1-6; the D is unclear. In germline, CDR1 is GTSNPN, CDR2 SVGIG (reference sequence). The CDR3 totals 12 residues. The V and J ends lost 5 bases and 13 bases respectively, with 15 bases between them. The CDR3 nucleotides are TGTGCCTGGTCCGGGAGCCCTACCCCCCTCCACTTT. It is translated as CAWSGSPTPLHF.

This clone occurred a few times. The J gene is TRBJ1-5, the V gene TRBV19; D possibly corresponds to TRBD1 (5 bases). V shed 10 bases and J shed 1 base, with 14 bases lying between them. This CDR3 contains 14 residues. Germline V gene sequence: CDR1 LNHDA, CDR2 SQIVND (reference sequence). The CDR3 sequence: CATQGERSNQPQHF. CDR3 DNA sequence: TGTGCCACCCAAGGGGAGAGGAGCAATCAGCCCCAGCATTTT.

V usage is TRBV6-6 and J usage is TRBJ2-7; 7 bases are shared with TRBD1. CDR1 MNHNY and CDR2 SVGAGI come from the germline V gene (reference sequence). With 6 bases clipped from V and 6 bases from J, the junction kept 11 bases outside the gene matches. The CDR3 sequence is 14 residues long. In nucleotides, the CDR3 is TGTGCCAGCAGCCCCCTTTTGGGGACAGTCGAGCAGTACTTC. Amino acids: CASSPLLGTVEQYF.

The rearrangement joins TRBV7-3 to TRBJ2-1; TRBD2 agrees at 10 bases. There are 14 residues in the CDR3. Germline trimming cut 5 bases from V and 6 bases from J; bases unmatched to any gene: 4. CDR1 and CDR2 (germline): SGHTA, FQGTGA. DNA for the CDR3: TGTGCCAGCAGCCGGAGCGGGAGGGCCAATGAGCAGTTCTTC. Amino acids: CASSRSGRANEQFF.

V is TRBV14 and J is TRBJ1-4; no definite D call. Germline loops: CDR1 SGHDN, CDR2 FVKESK. Deletions cut 8 bases from V and 8 bases from J, with 12 bases between. The CDR3 has 12 amino acids. CDR3 DNA sequence: TGTGCCAGCGGCTTCCTGTCCGAAAAACTGTTTTTT. The encoded protein is CASGFLSEKLFF.

This chain connects TRBV29-1 to TRBJ2-1; TRBD2 is a possible D gene (6 bases). The CDR3 extends over 14 amino acids. V shed 2 bases and J shed 3 bases, with 11 bases lying between them. Looked up from germline, CDR1 is SQVTM and CDR2 is ANQGSEA. CDR3 region: CSVESGVGYNEQFF. Here the CDR3 DNA reads TGCAGCGTTGAATCGGGAGTAGGCTACAATGAGCAGTTCTTC.

The J gene is TRBJ1-4, the V gene TRBV4-1; TRBD1 might be the D (5 bases). Trimming shortened V by 5 bases and J by 0 bases, and 13 bases separated the two germline ends. Germline V gene data show CDR1 as MGHRA and CDR2 as YSYEKL. The CDR3 sequence is 16 residues long. The CDR3 loop reads CASSATALATNEKLFF. CDR3 bases: TGCGCCAGCAGCGCGACAGCTCTTGCAACTAATGAAAAACTGTTTTTT.

This chain connects TRBV5-6 to TRBJ1-1; 8 nucleotides agree with TRBD1. This CDR3 spans 15 amino acids. J lost 6 bases, V lost 1 base, and 8 bases had no gene match. Per germline, CDR1 SGHDT and CDR2 YYEEEE. CDR3 protein: CASSLYGTGNAEAFF. CDR3 coding DNA: TGTGCCAGCAGCTTGTATGGGACAGGCAACGCTGAAGCTTTCTTT. Looking up the rest from reference TRBV5-6 and TRBJ1-1 gives the full variable domain: DAGVTQSPTHLIKTRGQQVTLRCSPKSGHDTVSWYQQALGQGPQFIFQYYEEEERQRGNFPDRFSGHQFPNYSSELNVNALLLGDSALYLCASSLYGTGNAEAFFGQGTRLTVV.

V gene TRBV9 combines with J gene TRBJ2-7; D could derive from TRBD1 or TRBD2 (5 bases each). The V end lost 4 bases, the J end lost 2 bases, and 13 bases lay between the germline ends. The CDR3 runs 14 residues. Germline V gives CDR1 SGDLS, CDR2 YYNGEE. As DNA, the CDR3 is TGTGCCAGCAGCCAGGGACCGCAGACCTACGAGCAGTACTTC. It yields the protein CASSQGPQTYEQYF.

In its sample, this clone was seen a few times. Different DNA sequences within this sample yield the same CDR3. The chain combines TRBV30 with TRBJ1-5; no firm D call. CDR1 GTSNPN and CDR2 SVGIG come from the germline V gene (reference sequence). The CDR3 covers 13 residues. V lost 0 bases, J lost 6 bases, and 9 bases lay in between. The CDR3 region is CAWSVDAGQPQHF. CDR3 in DNA: TGTGCCTGGAGTGTAGACGCGGGTCAGCCCCAGCATTTT. The full variable domain, completed using reference TRBV30 and TRBJ1-5, is SQTIHQWPATLVQPVGSPLSLECTVEGTSNPNLYWYRQAAGRGLQLLFYSVGIGQISSEVPQNLSASRPQDRQFILSSKKLLLSDSGFYLCAWSVDAGQPQHFGDGTRLSIL.

The chain combines TRBV5-3 with TRBJ2-5, with D maybe TRBD1 (7 bases). TRBV5-3 qualifies as an ORF whose function is uncertain. V was trimmed by 4 bases and J by 5 bases, leaving 15 bases between them. The length of the CDR3 is 14 residues. The DNA for the CDR3 is TGTGCCAGAAGCCTAATCGCAGGGGGGGAGACCCAGTACTTC. It encodes CARSLIAGGETQYF.

Regarding this clone: Only one base separates this from a far larger clonotype, so it likely reflects a read error. The rearrangement links TRBV27 to TRBJ2-4; 9 nucleotides align to TRBD1. From germline, CDR1 is MNHEY and CDR2 SMNVEV (reference sequence). The CDR3 loop spans 17 amino acids. CDR3 sequence: CASSPRDREVVKNIRYF. DNA for the CDR3: TGTGCCAGCAGTCCCCGGGACAGGGAGGTCGTCAAAAACATTCGGTACTTC.

The chain employs TRBV25-1 and TRBJ2-7; tentatively, D is TRBD1 or TRBD2 (5 bases each). CDR1 is MGHDK, CDR2 SYGVNS, per germline. The CDR3 extends over 13 amino acids. Trimming removed 3 bases at V and 5 bases at J, with 11 bases between. The CDR3 DNA sequence: TGTGCCAGCAGTGAGAGGGCCAGGGACGAGCAGTACTTC. This translates into CASSERARDEQYF.

With regard to this clone: Mismatch with germline at one junction end may stem from a read error. The chain combines TRBV28 with TRBJ2-7; D uncertain. The CDR3 length is 10 residues. Germline V gene sequence: CDR1 MDHEN, CDR2 SYDVKM. The CDR3: CASLTCGPSF. The CDR3 DNA sequence: TGTGCCAGCCTGACGTGTGGCCCGTCATTC. Drawing the rest from reference TRBV28 and TRBJ2-7, the complete variable domain is DVKVTQSSRYLVKRTGEKVFLECVQDMDHENMFWYRQDPGLGLRLIYFSYDVKMKEKGDIPEGYSVSREKKERFSLILESASTNQTSMYLCASLTCGPSFGPGTRLTVT.

To note about this clone: The sample contains more than one DNA sequence encoding this CDR3. This chain links TRBV5-6 with TRBJ2-7, with D tentatively TRBD1 (5 bases). This CDR3 spans 14 amino acids. Germline CDR1 SGHDT, CDR2 YYEEEE. V lost 0 bases and J 0 bases, leaving 7 bases between the germline ends. The CDR3 DNA is TGTGCCAGCAGCTTGGACAGGATCTCCTACGAGCAGTACTTC. It codes for CASSLDRISYEQYF.

V is TRBV11-3 and J is TRBJ2-2; D ambiguous. The CDR3 spans 13 residues. Germline V gene sequence: CDR1 SGHNT, CDR2 YENEEA. Trimming shortened V by 3 bases and J by 7 bases, and 9 bases separated the two germline ends. In DNA, the CDR3 is TGTGCCAGCAGCTTCCTATGGAACGGGGAGCTGTTTTTT. It codes for CASSFLWNGELFF.

This clone was counted between two and nine times. The chain links TRBV19 to TRBJ1-1, with TRBD1 as a possible D gene (5 bases). The germline V and J ends were trimmed by 3 bases and 0 bases, with 8 bases remaining between them. Germline V gene lookup returns CDR1 LNHDA and CDR2 SQIVND (reference sequence). There are 14 residues in the CDR3. As DNA, the CDR3 is TGTGCCAGTAGTATCGACAGCATGAACACTGAAGCTTTCTTT. It codes for CASSIDSMNTEAFF.

The chain joins TRBV5-1 to TRBJ2-1; D could derive from TRBD1 or TRBD2 (6 bases each). Germline assignment: CDR1 SGHRS and CDR2 YFSETQ. V lost 0 bases and J 6 bases, leaving 16 bases between the germline ends. The CDR3 consists of 16 residues. The CDR3: CASSLVVAEGGNEQFF. The DNA for the CDR3 is TGCGCCAGCAGCTTGGTAGTAGCGGAGGGGGGCAATGAGCAGTTCTTC.

This clone was found a few times. The V gene is TRBV19, the J gene TRBJ2-1, with D possibly being TRBD1 (6 bases). The CDR3 has 14 residues. CDR1 is LNHDA and CDR2 is SQIVND in the germline V gene (reference sequence). Trimming stripped 3 bases from V and 4 bases from J, with 10 bases between. The CDR3 protein is CASSIGQLYNEQFF. Written as DNA, the CDR3 is TGTGCCAGTAGTATTGGACAGCTATACAATGAGCAGTTCTTC.

The genes are TRBV28 and TRBJ2-7; 7 bases agree with TRBD2. The CDR3 sequence is 16 residues long. The ends lost 9 bases at V and 6 bases at J; junction bases unmatched: 20. Looked up from germline, CDR1 is MDHEN and CDR2 is SYDVKM. The CDR3 DNA reads TGTGCCAGTTTTGAGGGGAGGGGAGGGAAGGAAACCGAGCAGTACTTC. This encodes CASFEGRGGKETEQYF. Full variable domain (remainder filled in from reference TRBV28 and TRBJ2-7): DVKVTQSSRYLVKRTGEKVFLECVQDMDHENMFWYRQDPGLGLRLIYFSYDVKMKEKGDIPEGYSVSREKKERFSLILESASTNQTSMYLCASFEGRGGKETEQYFGPGTRLTVT.

The rearrangement links TRBV28 to TRBJ1-5; 8 nucleotides match TRBD1. Germline loops: CDR1 MDHEN, CDR2 SYDVKM. The CDR3 covers 16 residues. With V trimmed by 6 bases and J by 2 bases, 9 bases remained unmatched. The CDR3 DNA reads as TGTGCCAGCAGCCCCGGGTCAGGGGGCGGCAATCAGCCCCAGCATTTT. It specifies CASSPGSGGGNQPQHF. Supplemented by reference TRBV28 and TRBJ1-5, the full variable domain reads DVKVTQSSRYLVKRTGEKVFLECVQDMDHENMFWYRQDPGLGLRLIYFSYDVKMKEKGDIPEGYSVSREKKERFSLILESASTNQTSMYLCASSPGSGGGNQPQHFGDGTRLSIL.

The CDR3 sequence is CASSSSGTGGNEQYF. The CDR3 DNA follows: TGTGCCAGCAGTTCCTCCGGGACAGGGGGCAACGAGCAGTACTTC. The chain links TRBV28 to TRBJ2-7, with TRBD1 identical over 12 bases. The CDR3 runs 15 residues. V lost 4 bases to trimming and J lost 5 bases; unmatched junction nucleotides: 6. Germline V CDR1 and CDR2: MDHEN, SYDVKM.

About this clone itself: Other DNA sequences in this specimen translate into the identical CDR3. This rearrangement joins TRBV2 to TRBJ2-2; D uncertain. CDR3 length: 12 amino acids. With 6 bases removed from V and 2 bases from J, the gap between germline ends came to 4 bases. Germline V lookup: CDR1 SNHLY, CDR2 FYNNEI. CDR3 residues: CASRPNTGELFF. In DNA form, the CDR3 reads TGTGCCAGCAGACCCAACACCGGGGAGCTGTTTTTT.

The chain has TRBV9 and TRBJ2-5; 9 nucleotides match TRBD1. This CDR3 is built from 14 residues. V shed 4 bases and J 4 bases; nucleotides not matched to a gene: 5. The germline CDR1 and CDR2 sequences are SGDLS and YYNGEE. The CDR3 DNA reads TGTGCCAGCAGCCCTTACAGGGGGCGAGAGACCCAGTACTTC. Translated, it gives CASSPYRGRETQYF.

Comments on this clone: This sample also contains other DNA sequences that code for the same CDR3. V gene TRBV18 combines with J gene TRBJ2-6; D call uncertain. Deletions cut 6 bases from V and 0 bases from J, with 6 bases between. The germline CDR1 and CDR2 sequences are KGHSH and LQKENI. The CDR3 runs to 14 residues. The CDR3 spells CASSPSSGANVLTF. The CDR3 DNA sequence: TGTGCCAGCTCCCCCAGCTCTGGGGCCAACGTCCTGACTTTC.

This clone appeared a few times. The chain couples TRBV9 to TRBJ2-3, with D possibly matching TRBD2 (5 bases). The ends were cut back, 3 bases at V and 6 bases at J, with 8 bases in the middle. The CDR3 sequence is 12 residues long. In germline, CDR1 is SGDLS, CDR2 YYNGEE. Here the CDR3 DNA reads TGTGCCAGCAGCGCCAGCGGCGATACGCAGTATTTT. Its protein is CASSASGDTQYF.

This chain connects TRBV7-9 to TRBJ2-2, with TRBD2 as a possible D gene (6 bases). V lost 5 bases and J 5 bases, leaving 9 bases between the germline ends. The CDR3 sequence is 13 residues long. Looked up from germline, CDR1 is SEHNR and CDR2 is FQNEAQ (reference sequence). The CDR3 is CASSPGGTGELFF. CDR3 coding DNA: TGTGCCAGCAGCCCCGGGGGAACCGGGGAGCTGTTTTTT.

This chain uses TRBV7-9 with TRBJ2-3; D is unresolved. Germline lookup yields CDR1 SEHNR and CDR2 FQNEAQ (reference sequence). V was shortened by 7 bases and J by 1 base, with 12 bases between the two germline ends. CDR3 length: 14 residues. The chain's CDR3 is CASNAFGRTDTQYF. The DNA for the CDR3 is TGTGCCAGCAACGCCTTCGGGCGCACAGATACGCAGTATTTT.

This chain joins TRBV4-1 and TRBJ2-5, with TRBD1 identical over 9 bases. CDR3 size: 17 residues. CDR1 MGHRA and CDR2 YSYEKL come from the germline V gene. J was trimmed by 4 bases and V by 3 bases; bases with no gene match: 12. CDR3 in amino acids: CASSQKAHDRGGETQYF. DNA for the CDR3: TGCGCCAGCAGCCAGAAGGCCCATGACAGGGGGGGAGAGACCCAGTACTTC.